This TCR beta chain was sequenced during a study of T cell changes during pregnancy in multiple sclerosis. TCRdb keeps only in-frame clones here, not all; method: immunoSEQ multiplex PCR. The sample yields around 30,000 clones, 70% to 90% seen once. Germline loops: CDR1 GTSNPN, CDR2 SVGIG (reference sequence). V lost 5 bases to trimming and J lost 6 bases; unmatched junction nucleotides: 4. The CDR3 runs to 12 residues. The table lists this clone with a count of one. The input for sequencing was CD8+ T cells from peripheral blood mononuclear cells, taken in the third trimester of pregnancy. The sequence was collected from a female donor with multiple sclerosis, enrolled in a pregnancy study. The chain carries TRBV30 and TRBJ2-3; TRBD1 matches at 8 bases. For the CDR3, the DNA is TGTGCCTGGGACAGGGGTGCCGATACGCAGTATTTT. It translates to CAWDRGADTQYF.